Described below is a single T cell receptor (beta chain) sequence and its context. The data are from a study of T cells in tumors after PD-1 blockade. Study-level information: Some patients also took daily vismodegib 150 mg during anti-PD-1 treatment.

Method: immunoSEQ multiplex PCR; TCRdb's copy keeps in-frame clones and lacks some. Of 4,500 to 6,500 clones listed, 60% to 80% were seen once; the top ten hold roughly 5%. This clonotype was sampled from a human donor with basal cell carcinoma. The sample here was tumor tissue, taken before anti-PD-1 treatment.

The CDR3 reads CASSSTDFYGYTF. CDR3 in DNA: TGTGCCAGCAGCTCAACAGATTTCTATGGCTACACCTTC. The chain combines TRBV7-6 with TRBJ1-2; D not certain. Between the trimmed V and J ends, which lost 4 bases and 4 bases, there was a span of 10 bases. The germline gives CDR1 SGHVS, CDR2 FNYEAQ. There are 13 residues in the CDR3.